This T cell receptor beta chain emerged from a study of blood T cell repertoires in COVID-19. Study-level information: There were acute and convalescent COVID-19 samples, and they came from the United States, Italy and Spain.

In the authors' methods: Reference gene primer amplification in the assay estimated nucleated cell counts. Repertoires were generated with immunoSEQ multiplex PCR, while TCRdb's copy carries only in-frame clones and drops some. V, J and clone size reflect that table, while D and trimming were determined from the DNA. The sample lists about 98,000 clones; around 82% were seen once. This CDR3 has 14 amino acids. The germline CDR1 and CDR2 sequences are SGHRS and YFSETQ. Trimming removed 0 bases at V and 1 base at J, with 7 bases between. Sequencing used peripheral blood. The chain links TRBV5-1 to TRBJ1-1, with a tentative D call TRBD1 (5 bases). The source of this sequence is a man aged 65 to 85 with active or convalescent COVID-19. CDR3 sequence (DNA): TGCGCCAGCAGCTTGGTAGGGGAGAACACTGAAGCTTTCTTT. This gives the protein CASSLVGENTEAFF.